Presented here are 7 T cell receptor beta chains from one specimen sequenced in a study of blood T cell repertoires in COVID-19. Produced via immunoSEQ multiplex PCR; TCRdb's table is partial and in-frame only. The sample consists of 220,000 or so clones, about 86% of them appearing once. Sequenced: peripheral blood. The receptors stem from a woman in her 30s who had recovered from COVID-19.

This clone occurred a few times. V usage is TRBV10-1 and J usage is TRBJ2-1, with TRBD2 matching 11 bases. V dropped 3 bases and J dropped 13; count of bases not matched to a gene: 5. The CDR3 has 13 residues. Germline V lookup: CDR1 WNHNN, CDR2 SYGVQD (reference sequence). DNA of the CDR3: TGCGCCAGCAGTGATACTAGCGGGAGTTATCAGTTCTTC. Its protein product is CASSDTSGSYQFF.

The J gene is TRBJ2-3, the V gene TRBV19; D uncertain. Germline-derived CDR1 and CDR2 are LNHDA and SQIVND (reference sequence). This CDR3 has 15 amino acids. Trimming removed 0 bases from V and 3 bases from J, with 10 bases in between. The CDR3 DNA reads as TGTGCCAGTAGTATAGACTTTACTCGAACAGATACGCAGTATTTT. This sequence encodes CASSIDFTRTDTQYF.

The genes are TRBV27 and TRBJ2-7; no definite D call. CDR1 and CDR2 (germline): MNHEY, SMNVEV (reference sequence). V lost 4 bases and J lost 6, with 4 bases in between. This CDR3 has 10 residues. As DNA, the CDR3 is TGTGCCAGCAGTTGGCCCGAGCAGTACTTC. It is translated as CASSWPEQYF.

The rearrangement links TRBV6-5 to TRBJ2-2; D is perhaps TRBD2 (6 bases). The V end lost 7 bases, the J end lost 9 bases, and 15 bases lay between the germline ends. This CDR3 is built from 13 residues. CDR1 and CDR2 from the germline V gene are MNHEY and SVGAGI. The CDR3 nucleotides read TGTGCCAGCACCGTTGGGGGGATCCGGGAGCTGTTTTTT. Protein product: CASTVGGIRELFF.

The chain couples TRBV27 to TRBJ2-3, with D maybe TRBD2 (5 bases). The CDR3 totals 15 residues. CDR1 and CDR2 (germline): MNHEY, SMNVEV (reference sequence). Trimming cost V 4 bases and J 4 bases, with 15 bases left between them. CDR3 in DNA: TGTGCCAGCAGTTATGCCCGGGGAAATCCAGATACGCAGTATTTT. Translated, it gives CASSYARGNPDTQYF.

This chain uses TRBV28 with TRBJ2-1; 12 bases line up with TRBD2. The length of the CDR3 is 19 residues. The ends lost 11 bases at V and 4 bases at J; junction bases unmatched: 21. In germline, CDR1 is MDHEN, CDR2 SYDVKM. CDR3 DNA: TGTGCCTCCGGTGCCCTCCCGGGATCCGGGACTAGCGGGTACAATGAGCAGTTCTTC. It yields the protein CASGALPGSGTSGYNEQFF.

The V and J genes are TRBV7-9 and TRBJ2-5; a possible D gene is TRBD1 (6 bases). The germline V and J ends were trimmed by 3 bases and 5 bases, with 19 bases remaining between them. Germline V gives CDR1 SEHNR, CDR2 FQNEAQ (reference sequence). This CDR3 has 16 residues. CDR3 sequence reads: CASSFPGALGGETQYF. CDR3 DNA: TGTGCCAGCAGCTTCCCAGGGGCACTGGGCGGGGAGACCCAGTACTTC.